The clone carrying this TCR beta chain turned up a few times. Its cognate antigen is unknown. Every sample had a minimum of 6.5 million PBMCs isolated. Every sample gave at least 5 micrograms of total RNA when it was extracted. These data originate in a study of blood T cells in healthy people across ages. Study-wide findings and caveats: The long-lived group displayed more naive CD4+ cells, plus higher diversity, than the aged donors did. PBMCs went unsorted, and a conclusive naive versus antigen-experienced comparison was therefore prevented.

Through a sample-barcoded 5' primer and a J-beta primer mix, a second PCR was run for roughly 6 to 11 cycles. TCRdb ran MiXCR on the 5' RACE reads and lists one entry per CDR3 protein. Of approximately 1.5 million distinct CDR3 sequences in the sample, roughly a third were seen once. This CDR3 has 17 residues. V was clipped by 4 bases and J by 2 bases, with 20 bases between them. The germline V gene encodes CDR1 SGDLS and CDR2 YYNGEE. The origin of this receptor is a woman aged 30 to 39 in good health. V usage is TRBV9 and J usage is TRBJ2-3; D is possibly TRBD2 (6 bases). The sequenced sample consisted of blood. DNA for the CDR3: TGTGCCAGCAGCTCCCCTCGGGTTAGCGGTTTCACAGATACGCAGTATTTT. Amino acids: CASSSPRVSGFTDTQYF.